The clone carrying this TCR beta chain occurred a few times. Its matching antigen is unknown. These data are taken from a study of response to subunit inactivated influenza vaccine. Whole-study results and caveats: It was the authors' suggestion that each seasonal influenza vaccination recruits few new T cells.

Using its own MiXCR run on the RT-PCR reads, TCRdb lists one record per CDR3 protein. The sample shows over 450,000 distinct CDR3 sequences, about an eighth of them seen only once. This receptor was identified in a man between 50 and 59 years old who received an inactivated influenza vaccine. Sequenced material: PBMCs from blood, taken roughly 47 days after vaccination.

CDR3 residues: CASNEETVTGANVLTF. The CDR3, as DNA: TGTGCCAGCAACGAGGAAACCGTTACAGGGGCCAACGTCCTGACTTTC. The chain has TRBV28 and TRBJ2-6; unclear D gene. The germline V gene encodes CDR1 MDHEN and CDR2 SYDVKM. This CDR3 has 16 amino acids. V shed 7 bases and J shed 4 bases, with 17 bases lying between them.